Listed below are T cell receptor beta chains from one sample, sequenced in a study of T cell repertoires in cytomegalovirus infection. One entry per CDR3 protein results from TCRdb running MiXCR on the reads. Among roughly 280,000 distinct CDR3 sequences listed, approximately 9.2% were seen once. Material: PBMCs. The receptor set was obtained from a human donor in good health (CMV status not recorded). Some clones in this sample may be carry-over from other donors' samples. Each CDR3 is given with its conserved first and last residue. Fields, in order: CDR3 protein, CDR3 DNA, J gene, clone size, V gene, D gene. A D gene is named only where the DNA matches it firmly. Clone size is shown for a subset of rows, as once, few, many or a class of expanded clone.

CDR3: CASSLGDTVRGTEAFF; DNA: TGTGCCAGCAGCTTAGGGGACACAGTAAGGGGCACTGAAGCTTTCTTT; J: TRBJ1-1; size: many; V: TRBV7-2; D: -
CDR3: CASSLDSTSGRNEQFF; DNA: TGTGCCAGCAGCTTAGATTCGACTAGCGGGAGGAATGAGCAGTTCTTC; J: TRBJ2-1; size: many; V: TRBV7-2; D: TRBD2
CDR3: CASSTTLTARSYNEQFF; DNA: TGTGCCAGTAGTACGACTCTGACGGCCCGCTCCTACAATGAGCAGTTCTTC; J: TRBJ2-1; size: many; V: TRBV19; D: -
CDR3: CASSWVGSTEAFF; DNA: TGTGCCAGCAGCTGGGTGGGATCCACAGAAGCTTTCTTT; J: TRBJ1-1; size: many; V: TRBV7-2; D: -
CDR3: CASSRSSDNEKLFF; DNA: TGTGCCAGCAGCCGTAGTTCGGATAATGAAAAACTGTTTTTT; J: TRBJ1-4; size: -; V: TRBV11-2; D: -
CDR3: CASSLEGQASYEQYF; DNA: TGTGCCAGCAGCTTAGAGGGACAGGCCTCCTACGAGCAGTACTTC; J: TRBJ2-7; size: many; V: TRBV7-2; D: TRBD1
CDR3: CASSNSLGYEQYF; DNA: TGTGCCAGCAGCAACAGTCTAGGCTACGAGCAGTACTTC; J: TRBJ2-7; size: many; V: TRBV5-6; D: -
CDR3: CASSYSGSYEQYF; DNA: TGTGCCAGCAGTTACTCGGGGAGCTACGAGCAGTACTTC; J: TRBJ2-7; size: many; V: TRBV6-2/TRBV6-3; D: -
CDR3: CASRPDRGYEQYF; DNA: TGTGCCAGCAGACCGGACAGGGGCTACGAGCAGTACTTC; J: TRBJ2-7; size: many; V: TRBV12-3/TRBV12-4; D: TRBD1
CDR3: CASSSDRVGYEQYF; DNA: TGTGCCAGCAGCTCGGACAGGGTCGGCTACGAGCAGTACTTC; J: TRBJ2-7; size: many; V: TRBV11-2; D: TRBD1
CDR3: CASSLSRTSAGEQYF; DNA: TGTGCCAGCAGCTTATCCCGGACTAGCGCGGGCGAGCAGTACTTC; J: TRBJ2-7; size: many; V: TRBV7-2; D: TRBD2
CDR3: CASSIHGGTNEKLFF; DNA: TGTGCCAGTAGTATCCATGGGGGAACTAATGAAAAACTGTTTTTT; J: TRBJ1-4; size: few; V: TRBV19; D: -
CDR3: CSAYDRDGEKLFF; DNA: TGCAGTGCTTATGACAGGGACGGTGAAAAACTGTTTTTT; J: TRBJ1-4; size: many; V: TRBV20-1; D: TRBD1
CDR3: CASSSPGLAGVANEQFF; DNA: TGTGCCAGCAGCTCTCCGGGACTAGCGGGAGTGGCCAATGAGCAGTTCTTC; J: TRBJ2-1; size: many; V: TRBV7-2; D: TRBD2
CDR3: CASSHTSGGSGPEAFF; DNA: TGTGCCAGCAGCCATACCTCAGGGGGCTCGGGGCCTGAAGCTTTCTTT; J: TRBJ1-1; size: -; V: TRBV6-1; D: TRBD1
CDR3: CASSPPPTGAQYF; DNA: TGTGCCAGCAGTCCCCCGCCAACAGGGGCTCAGTACTTC; J: TRBJ2-5; size: few; V: TRBV28; D: TRBD1
CDR3: CASSPPRQGGVGELFF; DNA: TGTGCCAGCTCACCACCTCGACAGGGAGGCGTCGGGGAGCTGTTTTTT; J: TRBJ2-2; size: few; V: TRBV18; D: -